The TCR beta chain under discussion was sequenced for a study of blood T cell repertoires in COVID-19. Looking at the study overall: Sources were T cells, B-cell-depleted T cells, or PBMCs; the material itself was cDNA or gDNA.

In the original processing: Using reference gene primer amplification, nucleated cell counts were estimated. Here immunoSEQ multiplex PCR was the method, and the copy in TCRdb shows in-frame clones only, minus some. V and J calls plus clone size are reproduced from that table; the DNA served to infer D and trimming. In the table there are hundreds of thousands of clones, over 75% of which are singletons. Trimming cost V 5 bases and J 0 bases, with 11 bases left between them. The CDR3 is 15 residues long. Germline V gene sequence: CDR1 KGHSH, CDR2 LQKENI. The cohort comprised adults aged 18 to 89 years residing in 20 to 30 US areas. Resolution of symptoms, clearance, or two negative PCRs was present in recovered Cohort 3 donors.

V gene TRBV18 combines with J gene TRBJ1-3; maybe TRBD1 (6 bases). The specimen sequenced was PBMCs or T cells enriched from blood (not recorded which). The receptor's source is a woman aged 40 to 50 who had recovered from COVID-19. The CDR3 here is CASSTGTNSGNTIYF. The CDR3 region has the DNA TGTGCCAGCTCAACTGGGACAAACTCTGGAAACACCATATATTTT.